This T cell receptor (beta chain) was recovered during a study of blood T cell repertoires in COVID-19. V gave up 5 bases and J gave up 2 bases, with 11 bases separating them. The germline gives CDR1 SNHLY, CDR2 FYNNEI. The CDR3 extends over 14 amino acids. Libraries were prepared by immunoSEQ multiplex PCR; TCRdb keeps only in-frame clonotypes and omits some of them. This sample carries about 47,000 clones, approximately 85% of them seen once, and the ten largest clones take 13% to 15%. The rearrangement links TRBV2 to TRBJ2-3; D may be TRBD1 (6 bases). The sample taken for sequencing was peripheral blood. The receptor's source is a human donor with acute or convalescent COVID-19. The donor label of this sample is uncertain. The CDR3 DNA reads as TGTGCCAGCAGTCCTGGACAGAACACAGATACGCAGTATTTT. This sequence encodes CASSPGQNTDTQYF.